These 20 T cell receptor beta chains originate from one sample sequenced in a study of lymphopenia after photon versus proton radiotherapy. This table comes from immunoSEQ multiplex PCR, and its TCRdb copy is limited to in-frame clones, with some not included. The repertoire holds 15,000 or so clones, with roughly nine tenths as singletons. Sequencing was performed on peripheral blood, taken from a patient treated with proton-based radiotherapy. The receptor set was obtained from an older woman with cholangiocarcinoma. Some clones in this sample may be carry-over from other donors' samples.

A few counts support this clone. The CDR3 protein is CASRGAQETQYF. CDR3 in DNA: TGCGCCAGCAGGGGGGCCCAAGAGACCCAGTACTTC. This chain links TRBV5-1 with TRBJ2-5, with D possibly TRBD1 on 6 matching bases. The length of the CDR3 is 12 residues. Germline CDR1 reads SGHRS; CDR2 reads YFSETQ. V lost 5 bases, J lost 1 base, and 6 bases lay in between. Full variable domain (missing parts from reference TRBV5-1 and TRBJ2-5): KAGVTQTPRYLIKTRGQQVTLSCSPISGHRSVSWYQQTPGQGLQFLFEYFSETQRNKGNFPGRFSGRQFSNSRSEMNVSTLELGDSALYLCASRGAQETQYFGPGTRLLVL.

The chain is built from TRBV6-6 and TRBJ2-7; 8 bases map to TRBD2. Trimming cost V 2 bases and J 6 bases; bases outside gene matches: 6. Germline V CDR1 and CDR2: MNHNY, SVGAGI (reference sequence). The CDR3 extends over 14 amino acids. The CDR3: CASSYAPGGVEQYF. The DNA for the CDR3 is TGTGCCAGCAGTTACGCCCCCGGGGGGGTCGAGCAGTACTTC.

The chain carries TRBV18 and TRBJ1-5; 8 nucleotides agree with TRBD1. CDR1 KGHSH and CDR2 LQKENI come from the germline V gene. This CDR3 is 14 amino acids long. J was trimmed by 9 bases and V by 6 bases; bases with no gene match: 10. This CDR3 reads CASSDRAGGLPQHF. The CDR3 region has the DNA TGTGCCAGCTCGGACAGGGCCGGTGGACTGCCCCAGCATTTT.

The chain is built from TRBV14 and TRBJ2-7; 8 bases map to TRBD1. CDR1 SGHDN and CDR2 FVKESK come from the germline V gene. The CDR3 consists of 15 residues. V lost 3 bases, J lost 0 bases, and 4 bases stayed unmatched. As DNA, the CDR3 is TGTGCCAGCAGCCAGGACAGGGCTAGCTCCTACGAGCAGTACTTC. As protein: CASSQDRASSYEQYF.

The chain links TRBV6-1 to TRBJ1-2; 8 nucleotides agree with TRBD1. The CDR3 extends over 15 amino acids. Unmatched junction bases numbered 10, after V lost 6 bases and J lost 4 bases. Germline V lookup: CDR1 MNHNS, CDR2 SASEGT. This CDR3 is CASSNRGIGFYGYTF. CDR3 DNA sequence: TGTGCCAGCAGCAACAGGGGGATCGGATTCTATGGCTACACCTTC.

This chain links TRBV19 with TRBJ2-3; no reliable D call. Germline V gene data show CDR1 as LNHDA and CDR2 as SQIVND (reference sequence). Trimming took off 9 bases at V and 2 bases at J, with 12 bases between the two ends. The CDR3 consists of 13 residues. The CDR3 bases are TGTGCCAGCGAGTATAGCCCCACAGATACGCAGTATTTT. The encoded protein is CASEYSPTDTQYF.

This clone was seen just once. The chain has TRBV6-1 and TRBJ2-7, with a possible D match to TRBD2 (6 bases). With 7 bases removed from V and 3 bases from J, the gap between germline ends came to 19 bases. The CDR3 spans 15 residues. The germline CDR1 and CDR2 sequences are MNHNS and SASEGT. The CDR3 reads CASKVRDLVSYEQYF. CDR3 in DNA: TGTGCCAGCAAGGTCCGGGACTTAGTTAGCTACGAGCAGTACTTC.

CDR3 amino acids: CASSQGGYEQYF. DNA of the CDR3: TGTGCCAGCAGCCAGGGGGGCTACGAGCAGTACTTC. The J gene is TRBJ2-5, the V gene TRBV6-5; weak D call: TRBD1 (7 bases). The end of the DNA fits TRBJ2-7 better, so the J call may be wrong. Looked up from germline, CDR1 is MNHEY and CDR2 is SVGAGI. CDR3 size: 12 residues.

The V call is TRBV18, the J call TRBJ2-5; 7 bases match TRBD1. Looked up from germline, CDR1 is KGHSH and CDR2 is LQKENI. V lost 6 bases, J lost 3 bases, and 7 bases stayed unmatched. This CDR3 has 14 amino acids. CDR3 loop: CASSGWQGEETQYF. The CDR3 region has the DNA TGTGCCAGCTCGGGGTGGCAGGGGGAAGAGACCCAGTACTTC.

The DNA of the CDR3 is TGTGCCAGCAGCCCACCCGTTCCGGGACAGGCTAATGAAAAACTGTTTTTT. Encoded protein: CASSPPVPGQANEKLFF. The chain uses TRBV28 and TRBJ1-4; 8 bases line up with TRBD1. This CDR3 comprises 17 residues. Germline V CDR1 and CDR2: MDHEN, SYDVKM. Losses at the gene ends were 6 bases for V and 3 bases for J; bases not matched to a gene: 12.

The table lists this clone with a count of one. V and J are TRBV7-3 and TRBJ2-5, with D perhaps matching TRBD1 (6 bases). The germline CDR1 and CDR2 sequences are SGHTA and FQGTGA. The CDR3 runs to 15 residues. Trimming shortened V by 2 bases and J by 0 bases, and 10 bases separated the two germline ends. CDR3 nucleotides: TGTGCCAGCAGCTTATCAGGGGTTGACCAAGAGACCCAGTACTTC. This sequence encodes CASSLSGVDQETQYF.

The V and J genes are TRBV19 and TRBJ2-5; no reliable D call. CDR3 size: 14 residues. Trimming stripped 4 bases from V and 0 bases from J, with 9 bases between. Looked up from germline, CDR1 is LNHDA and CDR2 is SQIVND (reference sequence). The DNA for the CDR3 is TGTGCCAGTAGTACCACTGGCGACCAAGAGACCCAGTACTTC. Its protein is CASSTTGDQETQYF.

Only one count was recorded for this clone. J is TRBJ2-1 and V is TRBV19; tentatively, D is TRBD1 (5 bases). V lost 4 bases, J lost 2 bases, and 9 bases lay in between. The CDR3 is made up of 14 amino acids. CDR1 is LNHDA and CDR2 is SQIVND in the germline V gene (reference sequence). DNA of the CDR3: TGTGCCAGTAGTAAGGGGATAGCCTACAATGAGCAGTTCTTC. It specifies CASSKGIAYNEQFF.

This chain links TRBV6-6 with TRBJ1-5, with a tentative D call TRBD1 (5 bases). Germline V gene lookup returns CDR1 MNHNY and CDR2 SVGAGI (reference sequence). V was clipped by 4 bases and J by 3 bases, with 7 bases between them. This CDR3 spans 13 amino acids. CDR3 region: CASSFRVNQPQHF. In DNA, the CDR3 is TGTGCCAGCAGTTTCAGGGTCAATCAGCCCCAGCATTTT.

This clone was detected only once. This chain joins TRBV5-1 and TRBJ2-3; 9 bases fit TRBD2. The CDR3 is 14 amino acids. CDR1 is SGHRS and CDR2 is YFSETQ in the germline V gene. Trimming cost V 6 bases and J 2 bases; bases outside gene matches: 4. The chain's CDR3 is CASNIAGVTDTQYF. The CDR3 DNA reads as TGCGCCAGCAACATAGCGGGGGTCACAGATACGCAGTATTTT.

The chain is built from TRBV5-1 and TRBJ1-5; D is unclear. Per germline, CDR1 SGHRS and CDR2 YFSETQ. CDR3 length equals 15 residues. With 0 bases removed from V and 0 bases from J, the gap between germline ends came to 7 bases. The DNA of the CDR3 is TGCGCCAGCAGCTTGGGACAATCTAGCAATCAGCCCCAGCATTTT. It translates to CASSLGQSSNQPQHF.

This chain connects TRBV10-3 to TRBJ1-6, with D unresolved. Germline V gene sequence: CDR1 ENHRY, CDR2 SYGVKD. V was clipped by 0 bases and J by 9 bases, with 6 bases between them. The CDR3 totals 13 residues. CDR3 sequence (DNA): TGTGCCATCAGTGAGTCCTGGGGTTCACCCCTCCACTTT. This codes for CAISESWGSPLHF.

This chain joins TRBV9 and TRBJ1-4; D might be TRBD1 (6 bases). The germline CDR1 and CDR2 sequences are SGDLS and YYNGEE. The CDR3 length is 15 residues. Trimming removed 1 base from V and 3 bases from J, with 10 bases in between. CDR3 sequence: CASSVTTGANEKLFF. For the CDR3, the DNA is TGTGCCAGCAGCGTAACGACAGGAGCTAATGAAAAACTGTTTTTT.

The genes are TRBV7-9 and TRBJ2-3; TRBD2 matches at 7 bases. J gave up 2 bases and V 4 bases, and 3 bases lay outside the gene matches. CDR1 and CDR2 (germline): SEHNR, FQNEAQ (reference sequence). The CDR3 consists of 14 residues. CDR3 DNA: TGTGCCAGCAGCTCTAGCGGCACCACAGATACGCAGTATTTT. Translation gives CASSSSGTTDTQYF.

CDR3 nucleotides: TGTGCCAGCAGCGTAGCCCTACGGGGGGATACGCAGTATTTT. Protein product: CASSVALRGDTQYF. This rearrangement joins TRBV9 to TRBJ2-3, with D possibly matching TRBD2 (6 bases). The CDR3 sequence is 14 residues long. Trimming took 0 bases from V and 6 from J, leaving 11 bases between them. Germline CDR1 reads SGDLS; CDR2 reads YYNGEE.